The source of this TCR beta chain is a study of cytomegalovirus exposure and HLA in healthy donors (dated by TCRdb to about 2017). About the full investigation: According to an earlier analysis of around 600 of the donors, 150 million to 200 million T cells yielded approximately 120 million unique TCR beta sequences and more than 250 Gb of sequence data. Genome-wide SNP genotypes for about 55% of the roughly 670 donors were used in a later genetic analysis, which treated that subset as a discovery cohort. A later analysis re-examined previously published TCR beta repertoires from over 500 donors and added high-resolution HLA genotyping to investigate patterns of TCR occurrence. Four or five DR-DQ haplotypes were handled as single units for association and clustering because linkage in the cohort was strong. The study aimed to test whether cataloging public T cell receptors could reveal signatures of past pathogen exposure. In an earlier analysis of 587 of the donors, high-throughput TCR beta sequencing was used to judge whether each TCR beta V gene segment behaved as functional or pseudogenic. Class I and class II HLA loci were covered by the typing at four-digit resolution. Besides the first cohort of approximately 710 subjects, a separate validation cohort made up of 120 different subjects was used. To predict cytomegalovirus infection status, the study brought together high-throughput TCR immunosequencing, statistical association of individual TCRs with disease status, and machine learning. Every discovery cohort repertoire had been produced on one sequencing platform. Using immunosequencing, the study profiled T cell repertoires from around 680 subjects and related those repertoires to cytomegalovirus serostatus. The number of donors typed differed by locus, with roughly 629-640 for A, B, C, DRB1 and DQB1, about 500 for DQA1, 600 to 610 for DPA1, and roughly 450 for DPB1. On average, around 240,000 unique TCR beta nucleotide sequences were sequenced per donor among fewer than 500 genotyped donors of the cohort, with roughly 20% of those sequences being non-productive. In the later analysis, no new phenotypic data were used to find candidate immune exposures; instead, reliance was placed on TCR beta sequences and their occurrence across donors. Among the approximately 400 genotyped donors, about 85% belonged to the genetic ancestry cluster associated with self-reported Caucasian donors. Donor age, sex, ethnicity and CMV serostatus were collected together with the repertoire data. An early release that covered about 600 HLA-typed donors contained 300 to 350 gigabases of sequencing data and 80 million or so unique TCR sequences.

The cohort consisted of 666 healthy bone marrow donors. At the time of sampling, every cohort member was nominally healthy, though immune exposures that went unrecorded were likely present. The donor tested CMV seropositive and was one of the 289 seropositive cohort members. Every donor gave a peripheral blood sample, and the peripheral blood mononuclear cells from that sample were used for TCR beta sequencing. The Qiagen DNeasy Blood Extraction Kit was used to extract genomic DNA from the blood cell samples. Details on this clone: The specificity of this receptor is unknown. No quality values exist for individual bases; no much larger clone is one base distant.

CDR1 MGHDK and CDR2 SYGVNS were looked up in the germline V gene. Trimming costs V 1 base and J 7 bases, and their ends lie 16 bases apart. Reading from cysteine to phenylalanine, the CDR3 counts 15 amino acids. Only CDR3 DNA is held: 45 bases, read in frame from base 1. Receptor libraries were prepared by the immunoSEQ multiplex PCR assay. The multiplex PCR relied on a mix of 60 forward primers for TCR Vbeta segments and 13 reverse primers for TCR Jbeta segments. The CDR3 region of rearranged TCR beta genes was amplified from genomic DNA by a multiplex PCR assay. The Illumina HiSeq System was used to sequence the amplified TCR beta libraries as 87-base-pair reads. The authors processed their data as follows. A later analysis counted some 74 million unique TCR beta chains across the 650 to 700 repertoires, and around 9.9 million of these chains were shared by at least two donors. Raw reads were error-corrected and collapsed into unique sequences by a nearest-neighbor algorithm in which closely related sequences were merged to remove PCR and sequencing errors. V, D and J gene segments were assigned by aligning CDR3 sequences to IMGT reference sequences. For a sequence to be retained, a match of at least six nucleotides to both a V gene segment and a J gene segment was required. Rearrangements were called productive when the CDR3 lacked stop codons and stayed in frame with V and J; all others were non-productive. CDR3 was defined by IMGT convention, running from the second conserved V-encoded cysteine to the conserved J-encoded phenylalanine. In an earlier analysis of 500 to 650 of the donors, sequences lacking an unambiguous match to a single V gene segment were excluded. An earlier analysis of a few hundred of the donors called V segments functional above 56.7% productive rearrangements and segregating when the between-donor standard deviation exceeded 5%. To diagnose cytomegalovirus status from the catalog of TCR beta chain sequences, a statistical classification framework was built. A later analysis assigned V and J genes by comparing TCR nucleotide sequences with IMGT/GENE-DB human TR gene sequences. Using the TCRdist pipeline, a later analysis assigned CDR3 sequences along with most-parsimonious VDJ recombination scenarios. In a later analysis, each TCR beta chain was defined by its CDR3 amino acid sequence together with its V-gene family, and reads lacking a unique V-gene family were excluded. A later analysis removed 500 to 600 highly shared, low-generation-probability nucleotide sequences to deal with suspected cross-contamination and a sequencing artifact. In a later analysis, a clonal expansion index was calculated for each public chain from normalized within-repertoire ranks of inferred template counts. A later analysis computed generation probabilities with a VDJ recombination model fitted to out-of-frame rearrangements, and checked the results against IGoR. A later analysis scored TCR-TCR, TCR-HLA and TCR-CMV co-occurrence with hypergeometric tests, applying a repertoire-size bias correction to TCR pairs. False discovery rates were estimated in a later analysis by permuting HLA or CMV assignments 20 times. In a later analysis, co-occurring TCRs were grouped using DBSCAN, and TCRdist sequence similarity was added for clustering within HLA-allele-positive subsets. Repertoires with fewer than 30,000 or more than 120,000 public chains were left out of co-occurrence clustering, as were four to six repertoires with anomalous nucleotide sharing. What TCRdb holds here is the immuneACCESS table cut down to in-frame rearrangements. Part of the clones is not present; checked against another copy, under half of the missing clones reflect an unresolved V gene, and the others are unexplained. V, J and clone size were drawn from that table, and D and trimming were deduced from the DNA. The sample table contains some 130,000 clones; only one count was recorded for about 72% of them. The ten largest account for about 1.6% of the sample.

General findings and caveats noted by the study authors: Over 15 rarely observed V segments, including chromosome 9 orphons, were excluded from the earlier analysis of several hundred of the donors because counts were too low. For the cohort, immune exposure information was limited to CMV serostatus. In a later analysis, several top co-occurrence clusters were reported to appear linked to parvovirus B19, influenza, CMV and Epstein-Barr virus. A further reported finding was that TCR beta sequences accurately predicted the HLA-A and HLA-B alleles for most subjects in the first cohort. Some IMGT-functional V segments, including TRBV6-2 and TRBV6-3, could not be distinguished by the 87-base-pair reads and were therefore excluded. When HLA alleles, especially DR and DQ, strongly co-occurred, TCR associations were difficult to assign to individual alleles. The classifier was reported to diagnose cytomegalovirus status with high specificity and sensitivity in both the original cohort and the validation cohort. In an earlier analysis of over 550 of the donors, most TCR beta V segments were observed in productive rearrangements about 87% or about 30% of the time, broadly matching IMGT annotations. HLA typing was unavailable for some donors at each locus, so association tests used only the typed subset. A later analysis found that most CMV-associated TCR beta chains appeared HLA-restricted, with HLA associations seemingly driven largely by CMV exposure. Roughly uniform sequencing depth across donors was assumed in presence/absence analyses, although this assumption may not hold. In a later analysis, TCR association rates were found to vary across HLA loci, with the most associated TCRs seen for DRB1 alleles and the fewest for HLA-C alleles. According to the authors, the approach could potentially be generalized to other disease states and immunological phenotypes. Most TCR sequences were seen in very few donors, while some public TCRs were found in many individuals. A later analysis associated about 16,000 TCR beta sequences with specific HLA alleles at a false discovery rate of 0.05. A later analysis found that HLA-associated TCR beta chains were more clonally expanded and had lower generation probabilities than equally common non-associated chains. Compared with the approximately 670-donor mean, donors in an Asian-associated ancestry cluster had fewer N-insertions in productive TCRs, according to a later genetic analysis. A cluster of highly shared sequence variants was judged likely to represent a technical artifact of the sequencing pipeline. An association between a missense DCLRE1C variant and V-gene and J-gene trimming of TCR beta chains was found in a later genetic analysis and replicated in an independent cohort. In vitro tests confirmed that a few of the cytomegalovirus-associated TCR beta chains recognize cytomegalovirus antigens. In this cohort, only TCR beta chains were sequenced, and detectable features were limited by the absence of alpha or paired-chain data. In the study, roughly 160 TCR beta chains were listed as associated with cytomegalovirus. Correlated functional status among segregating V segments might be attributable to linkage disequilibrium, but an unknown experimental factor could not be ruled out.

The material sequenced was PBMCs. This sequence originates from a man aged 30 to 45 in good health and CMV-seropositive. The chain uses TRBV25-1 and TRBJ1-2; the best D guess is TRBD1, with 5 bases matching. The CDR3 protein sequence reads: CASSELPGPLSGYTF. In nucleotides, the sequence is TGTGCCAGCAGTGAATTGCCAGGGCCCCTGAGTGGCTACACCTTC.